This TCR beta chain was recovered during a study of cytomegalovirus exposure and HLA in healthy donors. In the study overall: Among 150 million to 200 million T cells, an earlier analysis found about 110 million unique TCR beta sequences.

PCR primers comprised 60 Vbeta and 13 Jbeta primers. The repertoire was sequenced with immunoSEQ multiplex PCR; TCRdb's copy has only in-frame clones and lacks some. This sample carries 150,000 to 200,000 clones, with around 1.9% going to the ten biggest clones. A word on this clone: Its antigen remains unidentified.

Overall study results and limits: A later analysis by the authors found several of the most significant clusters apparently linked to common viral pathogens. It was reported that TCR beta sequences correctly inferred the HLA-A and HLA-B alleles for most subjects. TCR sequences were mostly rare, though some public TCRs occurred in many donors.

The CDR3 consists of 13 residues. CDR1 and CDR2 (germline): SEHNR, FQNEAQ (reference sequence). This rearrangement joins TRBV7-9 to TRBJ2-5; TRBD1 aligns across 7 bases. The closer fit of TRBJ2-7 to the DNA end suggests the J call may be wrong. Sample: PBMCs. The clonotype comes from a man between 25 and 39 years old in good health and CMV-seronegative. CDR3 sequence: CASSQTGSHEQYF. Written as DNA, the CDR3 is TGTGCCAGCAGCCAGACAGGGTCCCACGAGCAGTACTTC.